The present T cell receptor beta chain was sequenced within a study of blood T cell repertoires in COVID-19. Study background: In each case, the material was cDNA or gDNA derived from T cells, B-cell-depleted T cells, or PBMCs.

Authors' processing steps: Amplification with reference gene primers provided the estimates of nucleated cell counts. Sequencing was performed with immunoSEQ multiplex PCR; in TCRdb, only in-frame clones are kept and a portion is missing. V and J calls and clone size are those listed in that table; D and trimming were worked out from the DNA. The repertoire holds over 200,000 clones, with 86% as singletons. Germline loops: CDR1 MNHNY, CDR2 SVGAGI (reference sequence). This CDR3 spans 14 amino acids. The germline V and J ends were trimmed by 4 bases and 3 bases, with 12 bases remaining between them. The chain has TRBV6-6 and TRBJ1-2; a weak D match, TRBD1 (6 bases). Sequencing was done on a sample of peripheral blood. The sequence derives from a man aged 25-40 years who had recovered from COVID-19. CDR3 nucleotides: TGTGCCAGCAGTTCTCCGGACAGAGACTATGGCTACACCTTC. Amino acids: CASSSPDRDYGYTF.